This TCR beta chain appears in the sequencing data of a study of control samples from healthy donors and cancer patients. The repertoire was sequenced with immunoSEQ multiplex PCR; TCRdb's copy has only in-frame clones and lacks some. This sample yields about 75,000 clones, of which around 84% are seen a single time; about 16% belongs to the top ten. The germline V gene encodes CDR1 MNHEY and CDR2 SMNVEV (reference sequence). V lost 2 bases to trimming and J lost 4 bases; unmatched junction nucleotides: 7. CDR3 length equals 17 residues. Material: blood. The chain recombines TRBV27 with TRBJ2-1, with TRBD2 matching 11 bases. The TCR originated in a man aged 50-60 years in good health. The CDR3 here is CASSLGASGRQYNEQFF. The CDR3 DNA reads as TGTGCCAGCAGTTTAGGGGCTAGCGGGAGGCAATACAATGAGCAGTTCTTC.